Presented here are 13 T cell receptor beta chains from one specimen sequenced in a study of T cell responses to AZD1222 COVID-19 vaccine. Here immunoSEQ multiplex PCR was the method, and the copy in TCRdb shows in-frame clones only, minus some. Here the sample spans 85,000 or so clones, 90% being singletons. The material sequenced was peripheral blood, taken on day 0 of AZD1222 vaccination. These TCRs come from an adult in good health.

The chain combines TRBV6-4 with TRBJ2-1, with D tentatively TRBD1 (6 bases). The V end lost 1 base, the J end lost 6 bases, and 13 bases lay between the germline ends. The V gene's germline CDR1 is MRHNA and CDR2 SNTAGT. The CDR3 covers 15 residues. CDR3 DNA sequence: TGTGCCAGCAGTGACTTCCCGTACAGGGCCAATGAGCAGTTCTTC. Translated: CASSDFPYRANEQFF.

V is TRBV5-1 and J is TRBJ1-1, with D possibly TRBD1 on 6 matching bases. Germline values: CDR1 SGHRS, CDR2 YFSETQ. The CDR3 runs 14 residues. Trimming took 1 base from V and 3 from J, leaving 10 bases between them. CDR3 nucleotides: TGCGCCAGCAGCTTGATAGGGGGTGACACTGAAGCTTTCTTT. Amino acid sequence: CASSLIGGDTEAFF.

This chain uses TRBV30 with TRBJ1-2; no clear D gene. There are 13 residues in the CDR3. Trimming took 0 bases from V and 5 from J, leaving 10 bases between them. Germline V gene lookup returns CDR1 GTSNPN and CDR2 SVGIG (reference sequence). For the CDR3, the DNA is TGTGCCTGGAGTGTAGAGCCGCTATATGGCTACACCTTC. It codes for CAWSVEPLYGYTF. Based on the CDR3 plus reference TRBV30 and TRBJ1-2, the full variable domain is SQTIHQWPATLVQPVGSPLSLECTVEGTSNPNLYWYRQAAGRGLQLLFYSVGIGQISSEVPQNLSASRPQDRQFILSSKKLLLSDSGFYLCAWSVEPLYGYTFGSGTRLTVV.

V gene TRBV27 combines with J gene TRBJ2-2; D remains unclear. Germline values: CDR1 MNHEY, CDR2 SMNVEV (reference sequence). The CDR3 runs to 14 residues. V dropped 3 bases and J dropped 1 base, with 6 bases sitting between them. CDR3 nucleotide sequence: TGTGCCAGCAGTTTCACTATGAACACCGGGGAGCTGTTTTTT. This codes for CASSFTMNTGELFF.

The chain uses TRBV5-4 and TRBJ2-7, with D tentatively TRBD1 (5 bases). With 1 base removed from V and 4 bases from J, the gap between germline ends came to 18 bases. CDR3 length: 16 amino acids. Germline CDR1 is SGHNT and CDR2 is YYREEE (reference sequence). The CDR3 here is CASSLKGGAARYEQYF. The CDR3, as DNA: TGTGCCAGCAGCTTGAAGGGTGGGGCAGCGAGATACGAGCAGTACTTC.

This clone occurred once. The chain employs TRBV7-5 and TRBJ1-3. TRBV7-5 is tagged as a pseudogene. This CDR3 region has 18 residues. CDR3 amino acids: CVRSISGGIKRKGNTIYF. The DNA for the CDR3 is TGTGTCAGAAGCATAAGCGGTGGGATTAAGCGGAAAGGAAACACCATATATTTT.

The chain uses TRBV6-1 and TRBJ2-7, with 8 bases matching TRBD1. Germline lookup yields CDR1 MNHNS and CDR2 SASEGT. This CDR3 contains 15 residues. V lost 3 bases to trimming and J lost 3 bases; unmatched junction nucleotides: 7. The CDR3 region has the DNA TGTGCCAGCAGTGATTCTGGACAGGGTTTCTACGAGCAGTACTTC. Encoded protein: CASSDSGQGFYEQYF.

Only one count was recorded for this clone. The chain recombines TRBV25-1 with TRBJ2-1; no firm D call. The germline gives CDR1 MGHDK, CDR2 SYGVNS. CDR3 length equals 14 residues. V was cut by 0 bases and J by 4 bases, with 7 bases left in between. CDR3 amino acids: CASSEYPSYNEQFF. Written as DNA, the CDR3 is TGTGCCAGCAGTGAATATCCCTCATACAATGAGCAGTTCTTC.

V gene TRBV5-1 combines with J gene TRBJ1-1; 8 bases are a match to TRBD1. Germline V gene data show CDR1 as SGHRS and CDR2 as YFSETQ. The CDR3 has 14 residues. The junction had 11 bases not matched to a gene; V was cut back by 4 bases and J by 9 bases. CDR3 bases: TGCGCCAGCAGCCCGACCACGGGGACAGGAAAAGCTTTCTTT. Translating gives CASSPTTGTGKAFF.

The chain has TRBV12-5 and TRBJ1-1, with unresolved D. V gave up 2 bases and J gave up 3 bases, with 16 bases separating them. CDR1 is LGHNT, CDR2 FRNRAP, per germline. The CDR3 has 16 residues. The CDR3 nucleotides are TGTGCTAGTGGTTTGTCAGGTCGGGATGGGCACACTGAAGCTTTCTTT. Translating gives CASGLSGRDGHTEAFF.

This chain links TRBV7-2 with TRBJ2-5; 9 bases are a match to TRBD2. V trimming: 7 bases; J trimming: 1 base; junction bases outside the gene matches: 4. CDR1 and CDR2 from the germline V gene are SGHTA and FQGNSA. The length of the CDR3 is 14 residues. The CDR3 DNA reads TGTGCCAGCATGGGCGGGGGGGCCCAAGAGACCCAGTACTTC. Amino acids: CASMGGGAQETQYF.

V usage is TRBV7-2 and J usage is TRBJ1-1; 11 nucleotides line up with TRBD1. Germline V gene lookup returns CDR1 SGHTA and CDR2 FQGNSA. Germline trimming cut 5 bases from V and 2 bases from J; bases unmatched to any gene: 10. This CDR3 has 17 residues. In nucleotides, the CDR3 is TGTGCCAGCAGCCTAAGGCGGACAGGGGGCGTTAACACTGAAGCTTTCTTT. This encodes CASSLRRTGGVNTEAFF.

V is TRBV6-5 and J is TRBJ1-2, with D perhaps matching TRBD1 (6 bases). CDR1 and CDR2 from the germline V gene are MNHEY and SVGAGI. Trimming pared 5 bases from V and 1 base from J, leaving 14 bases between. The CDR3 length is 15 residues. Written as DNA, the CDR3 is TGTGCCAGCAGTAACTTACAGGGATATAACTATGGCTACACCTTC. This codes for CASSNLQGYNYGYTF.